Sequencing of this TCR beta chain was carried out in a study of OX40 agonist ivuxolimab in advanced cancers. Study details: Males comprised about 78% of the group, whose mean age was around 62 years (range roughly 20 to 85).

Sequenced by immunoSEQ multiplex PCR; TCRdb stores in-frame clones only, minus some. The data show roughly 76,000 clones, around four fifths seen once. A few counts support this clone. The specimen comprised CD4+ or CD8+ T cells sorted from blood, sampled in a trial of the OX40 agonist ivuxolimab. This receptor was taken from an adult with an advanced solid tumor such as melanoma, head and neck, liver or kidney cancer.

As DNA, the CDR3 is TGTGCCAGCACCACGGGGGGAGGGCGCGCTGAAGCTTTCTTT. It translates to CASTTGGGRAEAFF. The chain is built from TRBV6-6 and TRBJ1-1; possible D gene TRBD1, 5 bases. The CDR3 spans 14 residues. V dropped 7 bases and J dropped 6 bases, with 18 bases sitting between them. Germline CDR1 and CDR2: MNHNY and SVGAGI (reference sequence).